These T cell receptor beta chains were read from a single sample in a study of blood T cell repertoires in COVID-19. Profiling relied on immunoSEQ multiplex PCR, and the TCRdb table lists in-frame clones only, not all of them. This sample yields some 370,000 clones, of which around 90% are seen a single time; around 7% belongs to the top ten. Sequencing was carried out using peripheral blood. The source is a man aged 18 to 29 with active or convalescent COVID-19. The CDR3 runs from the conserved cysteine through the conserved F or W. D genes are given only for firm matches. Not every row has a clone size; where given, it reads once, few, many or a size class.

j_call | v_call | d_call | clone_size | cdr3_nt | cdr3_aa
TRBJ1-1 | TRBV10-2 | . | . | TGCGCCAGCAACGGGAAAAACACTGAAGCTTTCTTT | CASNGKNTEAFF
TRBJ1-6 | TRBV5-1 | TRBD1 | . | TGCGCCAGCAGGCAGGACAGGGGGCCTTCACCCCTCCACTTT | CASRQDRGPSPLHF
TRBJ1-4 | TRBV6-4 | . | . | TGTGCCAGCAGTGAAAACAGCTACCTTATTTCAACTAATGAAAAACTGTTTTTT | CASSENSYLISTNEKLFF
TRBJ2-7 | TRBV7-9 | . | . | TGTGCCAGCAGCTCCCTAGGGACAAACGAGCAGTACTTC | CASSSLGTNEQYF
TRBJ2-7 | TRBV2 | TRBD2 | . | TGTGCCAGCAGGGGGGGGACTAGCGGGAGCTACGAGCAGTACTTC | CASRGGTSGSYEQYF
TRBJ2-7 | TRBV6-5 | . | . | TGTGCCAGCAGTCGCGGACAGCGCTACGAGCAGTACTTC | CASSRGQRYEQYF
TRBJ1-2 | TRBV6-5 | TRBD1 | . | TGTGCCAGCAGCCGACAGGGCCATGGCTACACCTTC | CASSRQGHGYTF
TRBJ2-7 | TRBV29-1 | . | . | TGCAGCGTTGGCCTAGGCTCCTACGAGCAGTACTTC | CSVGLGSYEQYF
TRBJ2-5 | TRBV18 | . | . | TGTGCCAGCTCACTCTTCCAGGGTCGGGACCAAGAGACCCAGTACTTC | CASSLFQGRDQETQYF
TRBJ2-4 | TRBV5-1 | TRBD1 | . | TGCGCCAGCAGCTGGGGACAGGCGAGGTCCCTTGGTCAAAACATTCAGTACTTC | CASSWGQARSLGQNIQYF
TRBJ1-2 | TRBV10-3 | TRBD1 | . | TGTGCCATCAGTGTTCACCGGGACAGATCCTATGGCTACACCTTC | CAISVHRDRSYGYTF
TRBJ2-7 | TRBV6-1 | . | few | TGTGCCAGCAGTGAAGGTGAGGGCCCCCCTTACGAGCAGTACTTC | CASSEGEGPPYEQYF
TRBJ1-1 | TRBV28 | . | . | TGTGCCAGCAGCTCCCCAGGCATGAACACTGAAGCTTTCTTT | CASSSPGMNTEAFF
TRBJ2-3 | TRBV28 | TRBD2 | . | TGTGCCAGCAGTCTCACTGGGACTAGCGGGGGACACACAGATACGCAGTATTTT | CASSLTGTSGGHTDTQYF
TRBJ2-7 | TRBV29-1 | . | . | TGCAGCGTCGCGTTAGATTCAGGGCTTGAAGAGCAGTACTTC | CSVALDSGLEEQYF
TRBJ2-3 | TRBV3-1/TRBV3-2 | . | . | TGTGCCAGCAGCCTAAGAGTCAGGCAATTGTCAGATACGCAGTATTTT | CASSLRVRQLSDTQYF
TRBJ2-1 | TRBV18 | TRBD1 | . | TGTGCCAGCTCCGGGACAGGGATAAATGAGCAGTTCTTC | CASSGTGINEQFF
TRBJ2-1 | TRBV20-1 | . | once | TGCAGTGCTAGTCGTAGTTCCCAGGCGAAGGTCAATGAGCAGTTCTTC | CSASRSSQAKVNEQFF
TRBJ2-7 | TRBV5-1 | TRBD1 | . | TGCGCCAGCAGCTGGAGGACAGGGAACTACGAGCAGTACTTC | CASSWRTGNYEQYF
TRBJ2-1 | TRBV19 | . | . | TGTGCCAGTAGTGTGCTAGCGAACAACTACAATGAGCAGTTCTTC | CASSVLANNYNEQFF
TRBJ2-4 | TRBV19 | . | . | TGTGCCAGTAGTATCGATCGGGTCCCCCTAGCCAAAAACATTCAGTACTTC | CASSIDRVPLAKNIQYF
TRBJ1-1 | TRBV4-3 | . | . | TGCGCCAGCAGCCAAACGACAGGTTACACTGAAGCTTTCTTT | CASSQTTGYTEAFF
TRBJ1-5 | TRBV5-1 | TRBD1 | . | TGCGCCAGCCGTGCCGGGACAGGGTACAATCAGCCCCAGCATTTT | CASRAGTGYNQPQHF
TRBJ2-5 | TRBV28 | TRBD1 | once | TGTGCCAGCAGTCAGGGACAGGGAACCCTGGGGACCCAGTACTTC | CASSQGQGTLGTQYF
TRBJ2-2 | TRBV9 | . | . | TGTGCCAGCAACCCACAGCGGGTGTACACCGGGGAGCTGTTTTTT | CASNPQRVYTGELFF
TRBJ2-7 | TRBV4-1 | TRBD1 | once | TGCGCCAGCAGCCAAGGGGGGACAGGGAACCACGAGCAGTACTTC | CASSQGGTGNHEQYF
TRBJ2-5 | TRBV5-1 | . | . | TGCGCCAGCAGCTTGGGGGGACTCAACCAAGAGACCCAGTACTTC | CASSLGGLNQETQYF
TRBJ1-6 | TRBV3-1/TRBV3-2 | TRBD1 | . | TGTGCCAGCAGCCAATCACAGGGGGAGGGTTCACCCCTCCACTTT | CASSQSQGEGSPLHF
TRBJ1-5 | TRBV4-1 | . | . | TGCGCCAGCAGCCAAGATTGGCAGGGGAGCAATCAGCCCCAGCATTTT | CASSQDWQGSNQPQHF
TRBJ1-4 | TRBV27 | TRBD1 | . | TGTGCCAGCAGTCCTTGGACAGGGGTGGTTGAAAAACTGTTTTTT | CASSPWTGVVEKLFF
TRBJ2-7 | TRBV28 | . | . | TGTGCCAGCAGTTTTCTCCAAGGGCGAGGGAATCCCCCCGAGCAGTACTTC | CASSFLQGRGNPPEQYF
TRBJ2-6 | TRBV3-1/TRBV3-2 | . | . | TGTGCCAGCAGCCTTGAAGGCTCTGGGGCCAACGTGCTGACTTTC | CASSLEGSGANVLTF
TRBJ1-2 | TRBV4-3 | . | . | TGCGCCAGCAGCCAGTCAGGGTTTTCGACCTTTGGCTACACCTTC | CASSQSGFSTFGYTF
TRBJ2-1 | TRBV18 | . | . | TGTGCCAGCTCCCCTAGCGCCACCTACAATGAGCAGTTCTTC | CASSPSATYNEQFF
TRBJ1-1 | TRBV18 | . | . | TGTGCCAGCTCACCGAACAGGGCAAAGAACACTGAAGCTTTCTTT | CASSPNRAKNTEAFF
TRBJ1-1 | TRBV27 | . | once | TGTGCCAGCAGTACCCTTTACCGAGGGTTGAACACTGAAGCTTTCTTT | CASSTLYRGLNTEAFF
TRBJ1-2 | TRBV19 | . | few | TGTGCCAGTAGTTTAGGACAGTTCTATGGCTACACCTTC | CASSLGQFYGYTF
TRBJ2-7 | TRBV18 | TRBD2 | . | TGTGCCAGCTCACCGGGAGGGAAACAGACCTACGAGCAGTACTTC | CASSPGGKQTYEQYF
TRBJ2-2 | TRBV6-5 | TRBD1 | . | TGTGCCAGCCGGGGACAGGGAGGGACCGGGGAGCTGTTTTTT | CASRGQGGTGELFF
TRBJ1-4 | TRBV4-1 | TRBD1 | . | TGCGCCAGCAGCCTAAACGCCGGAGGGGGACAGGGGTATGAAAAACTGTTTTTT | CASSLNAGGGQGYEKLFF
TRBJ2-7 | TRBV5-5 | TRBD1 | . | TGTGCCAGCAGCTTGGTAGGGGGCACGTCCTACGAGCAGTACTTC | CASSLVGGTSYEQYF
TRBJ2-5 | TRBV29-1 | . | . | TGCAGCGTTGTAGTCAGGGGAGTCCAAGAGACCCAGTACTTC | CSVVVRGVQETQYF
TRBJ1-4 | TRBV28 | TRBD1 | . | TGTGCCAGCAACAGGGGGCCTGCTGAAAAACTGTTTTTT | CASNRGPAEKLFF
TRBJ2-7 | TRBV21-1 | . | . | TGTGCCAGCAGCCCCCCTAGGACTAGCGTGTACGAGCAGTACTTC | CASSPPRTSVYEQYF
TRBJ1-6 | TRBV4-1 | . | . | TGCGCCAGCAGCCAAGTAGGGGTCTCCTATAATTCACCCCTCCACTTT | CASSQVGVSYNSPLHF
TRBJ2-3 | TRBV29-1 | TRBD2 | . | TGCAGCGTGATTTATTCCCTGGGGTTAGCGGGAGCCCAAGATACGCAGTATTTT | CSVIYSLGLAGAQDTQYF
TRBJ2-1 | TRBV7-9 | TRBD2 | . | TGTGCCAGCAGCTTGGGACTAGCGGAGGACAATGAGCAGTTCTTC | CASSLGLAEDNEQFF
TRBJ1-5 | TRBV5-8 | TRBD1 | . | TGTGCCAGCAGGTACGACAGGGTGGGCAATCAGCCCCAGCATTTT | CASRYDRVGNQPQHF
TRBJ2-5 | TRBV24-1 | . | . | TGTGCCACCAGTGATCAAAGACTGCTGTCAGAGACCCAGTACTTC | CATSDQRLLSETQYF
TRBJ1-2 | TRBV24-1 | . | few | TGTGCCACCAGTGATTTTGAAGCCAACTATGGCTACACCTTC | CATSDFEANYGYTF